Each of the 29 T cell receptor beta chains below was sequenced from the same sample in a study of T cells after yellow fever vaccination. TCRdb passed the 5' RACE reads through MiXCR, listing each CDR3 protein once. The profile shows 450,000 to 650,000 distinct CDR3 sequences, roughly 12% of them singletons. The sequencing used PBMCs, collected on the day of the yellow fever booster vaccination. Source of these receptors: a man between 25 and 39 years old who received the YFV17D yellow fever vaccine.

This clonotype was detected a few times. The V gene is TRBV5-4, the J gene TRBJ2-1; no firm D call. This CDR3 is built from 13 residues. Germline V gene lookup returns CDR1 SGHNT and CDR2 YYREEE (reference sequence). The germline V and J ends were trimmed by 4 bases and 5 bases, with 10 bases remaining between them. Here the CDR3 reads CASSPLKNNEQFF. For the CDR3, the DNA is TGTGCCAGCAGCCCCCTCAAAAACAATGAGCAGTTCTTC.

The rearrangement joins TRBV20-1 to TRBJ1-1; D is perhaps TRBD1 (6 bases). The CDR3 is 13 residues long. The V end lost 6 bases, the J end lost 0 bases, and 11 bases lay between the germline ends. CDR1 DFQATT and CDR2 SNEGSKA come from the germline V gene (reference sequence). The CDR3 loop reads CSASDRLNTEAFF. The CDR3 DNA is TGCAGTGCCTCGGACAGACTGAACACTGAAGCTTTCTTT.

This clonotype was found a few times. This rearrangement joins TRBV7-2 to TRBJ1-1; D perhaps matches TRBD1 (6 bases). V lost 5 bases, J lost 10 bases, and 11 bases lay in between. The CDR3 consists of 11 residues. Germline V lookup: CDR1 SGHTA, CDR2 FQGNSA. Here the CDR3 reads CASSATGLAFF. In DNA form, the CDR3 reads TGTGCCAGCAGCGCTACAGGGTTAGCTTTCTTT.

J is TRBJ2-1 and V is TRBV19; D is perhaps TRBD2 (5 bases). Trimming took off 3 bases at V and 10 bases at J, with 10 bases between the two ends. This CDR3 comprises 12 residues. The germline V gene has CDR1 LNHDA and CDR2 SQIVND (reference sequence). The CDR3: CASSISVGEQFF. The CDR3 nucleotides read TGTGCCAGTAGTATTAGCGTTGGGGAGCAGTTCTTC.

The chain employs TRBV6-6 and TRBJ2-5; 8 nucleotides align to TRBD1. Germline loops: CDR1 MNHNY, CDR2 SVGAGI (reference sequence). The V and J ends lost 6 bases and 6 bases, in that order; junction bases with no gene match: 3. The CDR3 is made up of 12 amino acids. This chain's CDR3 is CASRGQEKTQYF. CDR3 DNA: TGTGCCAGCAGGGGACAGGAAAAGACCCAGTACTTC.

The gene calls are TRBV11-2 and TRBJ2-7; the D gene is possibly TRBD2 (6 bases). The CDR3 consists of 14 residues. Trimming removed 0 bases from V and 5 bases from J, with 11 bases in between. Germline V gene sequence: CDR1 SGHAT, CDR2 FQNNGV. The CDR3, as DNA: TGTGCCAGCAGCTTAGACCGACTAGTCCACGAGCAGTACTTC. Translating gives CASSLDRLVHEQYF.

This clonotype was seen only a few times. The J gene is TRBJ1-1, the V gene TRBV12-3 or TRBV12-4; no firm D call. Trimming stripped 4 bases from V and 0 bases from J, with 12 bases between. The CDR3 is 15 amino acids. The CDR3 is CASSSGGSLNTEAFF. As DNA, the CDR3 is TGTGCCAGCAGTTCCGGAGGCAGTTTGAACACTGAAGCTTTCTTT.

This clonotype showed up just a few times. The CDR3 protein is CASSYGEATDTQYF. In nucleotides, the CDR3 is TGTGCCAGCAGTTACGGAGAGGCCACAGATACGCAGTATTTT. The rearrangement uses TRBV6-2 or TRBV6-3 and TRBJ2-3; no clear D. The CDR3 length is 14 residues. The germline CDR1 and CDR2 sequences are MNHEY and SVGEGT. V lost 2 bases to trimming and J lost 2 bases, with 8 bases between them.

This clonotype was counted only a few times. V usage is TRBV4-3 and J usage is TRBJ2-2; 11 bases match TRBD1. The V gene's germline CDR1 is LGHNA and CDR2 YSLEER. Germline trimming cut 1 base from V and 5 bases from J; bases unmatched to any gene: 12. The CDR3 sequence is 19 residues long. The DNA of the CDR3 is TGCGCCAGCAGCCAAGCTTACACGGACAGGGGGCGGAGGACCGGGGAGCTGTTTTTT. This encodes CASSQAYTDRGRRTGELFF.

This clonotype was counted many times. V gene TRBV29-1 combines with J gene TRBJ2-7, with TRBD2 identical over 9 bases. The CDR3 loop spans 12 amino acids. Per germline, CDR1 SQVTM and CDR2 ANQGSEA. Trimming took 7 bases from V and 0 from J; bases not matched to a gene: 1. The CDR3 DNA reads as TGCAGCGCACTAGCGGGCTCCTACGAGCAGTACTTC. Its translation is CSALAGSYEQYF.

In this sample, this clonotype turned up many times. The chain carries TRBV11-2 and TRBJ2-5; TRBD2 matches at 10 bases. The length of the CDR3 is 17 residues. V was pared by 0 bases and J by 3 bases, with 7 bases of the junction left unmatched. Germline values: CDR1 SGHAT, CDR2 FQNNGV. CDR3 region: CASSLDPTSGTKETQYF. In DNA form, the CDR3 reads TGTGCCAGCAGCTTAGATCCCACTAGCGGGACGAAAGAGACCCAGTACTTC.

Worth noting for this clonotype: Likely a read error: the CDR3 ends without its conserved phenylalanine or tryptophan. The V and J genes are TRBV7-2 and TRBJ2-7; 7 nucleotides agree with TRBD1. This CDR3 is 15 amino acids long. CDR1 is SGHTA, CDR2 FQGNSA, per germline. Trimming removed 4 bases from V and 1 base from J; junction bases left unmatched: 7. The CDR3 reads CASSSVGDSSYEQYL. CDR3 in DNA: TGTGCCAGCAGCTCAGTAGGGGACAGTTCCTACGAGCAGTACTTA.

This chain joins TRBV12-3 or TRBV12-4 and TRBJ1-1; tentative D call: TRBD1 (5 bases). Trimming removed 4 bases at V and 4 bases at J, with 19 bases between. The CDR3 extends over 16 amino acids. CDR3 nucleotide sequence: TGTGCCAGCAGTTCCGGCCAAAACCGGGGGACCACTGAAGCTTTCTTT. Residues: CASSSGQNRGTTEAFF.

The chain employs TRBV29-1 and TRBJ2-7, with TRBD2 identical over 9 bases. V trimming: 6 bases; J trimming: 6 bases; junction bases outside the gene matches: 9. The V gene's germline CDR1 is SQVTM and CDR2 ANQGSEA. CDR3 length: 13 amino acids. CDR3 sequence reads: CSVAGTSKGEQYF. The CDR3 DNA sequence: TGCAGCGTGGCCGGGACTAGCAAGGGCGAGCAGTACTTC.

This clonotype was picked up a small number of times. This rearrangement joins TRBV7-2 to TRBJ2-7; D may be TRBD2 (6 bases). Between the trimmed V and J ends, which lost 4 bases and 0 bases, there was a span of 10 bases. The CDR3 has 14 amino acids. Germline loops: CDR1 SGHTA, CDR2 FQGNSA. CDR3 in amino acids: CASSSGLISYEQYF. CDR3 coding DNA: TGTGCCAGCAGCTCGGGACTGATCTCCTACGAGCAGTACTTC.

This clonotype has a handful of counts. The chain links TRBV29-1 to TRBJ2-2; D may be TRBD1 (6 bases). V lost 0 bases, J lost 5 bases, and 10 bases lay in between. Germline V gene sequence: CDR1 SQVTM, CDR2 ANQGSEA. The CDR3 has 14 amino acids. The CDR3 spells CSVEETGMTGELFF. In nucleotides, the CDR3 is TGCAGCGTTGAAGAAACAGGGATGACCGGGGAGCTGTTTTTT.

The V call is TRBV9, the J call TRBJ2-3; 7 bases match TRBD1. Losses at the gene ends were 0 bases for V and 1 base for J; bases not matched to a gene: 5. Germline values: CDR1 SGDLS, CDR2 YYNGEE. This CDR3 region has 16 residues. The CDR3 loop is CASSVGGGRGTDTQYF. DNA of the CDR3: TGTGCCAGCAGCGTAGGAGGGGGCAGGGGCACAGATACGCAGTATTTT.

The rearrangement links TRBV7-2 to TRBJ2-3; 9 nucleotides align to TRBD2. The CDR3 has 16 residues. Unmatched junction bases numbered 5, after V lost 4 bases and J lost 0 bases. The V gene's germline CDR1 is SGHTA and CDR2 FQGNSA. Written as DNA, the CDR3 is TGTGCCAGCAGCTCCGGACTAGCGCAAAGCACAGATACGCAGTATTTT. Amino acid sequence: CASSSGLAQSTDTQYF. Combining the CDR3 with reference TRBV7-2 and TRBJ2-3 gives the whole variable domain GAGVSQSPSNKVTEKGKDVELRCDPISGHTALYWYRQSLGQGLEFLIYFQGNSAPDKSGLPSDRFSAERTGGSVSTLTIQRTQQEDSAVYLCASSSGLAQSTDTQYFGPGTRLTVL.

The rearrangement uses TRBV9 and TRBJ2-1; 7 bases are a match to TRBD2. Germline values: CDR1 SGDLS, CDR2 YYNGEE. There are 15 residues in the CDR3. The trim removed 5 bases at V and 6 bases at J, leaving 11 bases unmatched. The CDR3 protein is CASRPAGMGGNEQFF. The CDR3 coding sequence is TGTGCCAGCAGACCAGCGGGGATGGGTGGCAATGAGCAGTTCTTC.

This rearrangement joins TRBV20-1 to TRBJ2-6; tentatively, D is TRBD2 (5 bases). Per germline, CDR1 DFQATT and CDR2 SNEGSKA (reference sequence). This CDR3 spans 16 amino acids. V lost 5 bases and J lost 0, with 14 bases in between. CDR3 in DNA: TGCAGTGCTGAGGCGGGTCTGTACTCTGGGGCCAACGTCCTGACTTTC. This sequence encodes CSAEAGLYSGANVLTF.

The rearrangement uses TRBV30 and TRBJ2-3, with TRBD2 identical over 9 bases. The CDR3 sequence is 15 residues long. Germline trimming cut 4 bases from V and 6 bases from J; bases unmatched to any gene: 11. Germline V gene lookup returns CDR1 GTSNPN and CDR2 SVGIG (reference sequence). The CDR3 DNA reads as TGTGCCTGGAACAGGGCGGGAGGGCCGGAGGATACGCAGTATTTT. Translation gives CAWNRAGGPEDTQYF.

This clonotype turned up a few times. V gene TRBV7-2 combines with J gene TRBJ2-5, with 7 bases aligning to TRBD1. The CDR3 totals 14 residues. V was clipped by 5 bases and J by 4 bases; unmatched bases: 7. From germline, CDR1 is SGHTA and CDR2 FQGNSA. The CDR3 DNA sequence: TGTGCCAGCAGCCTAGGGAAGGGGGCAGAGACCCAGTACTTC. It is translated as CASSLGKGAETQYF.

There are a few counts of this clonotype. The gene calls are TRBV10-3 and TRBJ2-6, with 8 bases aligning to TRBD1. Germline V gene data show CDR1 as ENHRY and CDR2 as SYGVKD. This CDR3 has 17 amino acids. V shed 7 bases and J 0 bases; nucleotides not matched to a gene: 8. CDR3 loop: CAIKPGQARSGANVLTF. The CDR3 region has the DNA TGTGCCATCAAGCCGGGACAGGCTCGCTCTGGGGCCAACGTCCTGACTTTC.

The genes are TRBV11-2 and TRBJ2-3, with TRBD2 matching over 9 bases. CDR1 is SGHAT, CDR2 FQNNGV, per germline. V shed 2 bases and J 5 bases; nucleotides not matched to a gene: 5. The CDR3 loop spans 15 amino acids. In DNA form, the CDR3 reads TGTGCCAGCAGCTTACACGCGGGAGGGAAAGATACGCAGTATTTT. It is translated as CASSLHAGGKDTQYF.

V gene TRBV3-1 combines with J gene TRBJ1-2; D is uncertain. This CDR3 region has 16 residues. V was shortened by 3 bases and J by 2 bases, with 16 bases between the two germline ends. Germline CDR1 LGHDT, CDR2 YNNKEL (reference sequence). The chain's CDR3 is CASSQWTRTVNYGYTF. The CDR3 DNA sequence: TGTGCCAGCAGCCAGTGGACTCGGACGGTAAACTATGGCTACACCTTC. Based on the CDR3 plus reference TRBV3-1 and TRBJ1-2, the full variable domain is DTAVSQTPKYLVTQMGNDKSIKCEQNLGHDTMYWYKQDSKKFLKIMFSYNNKELIINETVPNRFSPKSPDKAHLNLHINSLELGDSAVYFCASSQWTRTVNYGYTFGSGTRLTVV.

This chain joins TRBV5-4 and TRBJ2-5, with 7 bases fitting TRBD1. Looked up from germline, CDR1 is SGHNT and CDR2 is YYREEE (reference sequence). V trimming: 5 bases; J trimming: 4 bases; junction bases outside the gene matches: 8. The CDR3 is 14 amino acids. CDR3 in amino acids: CASRVQRGPETQYF. The CDR3 nucleotides are TGTGCCAGCAGAGTGCAAAGGGGGCCAGAGACCCAGTACTTC.

The chain is built from TRBV7-3 and TRBJ2-1; D possibly matches TRBD1 or TRBD2 (5 bases each). Trimming removed 4 bases from V and 4 bases from J, with 14 bases in between. The CDR3 is made up of 15 amino acids. Germline CDR1 reads SGHTA; CDR2 reads FQGTGA. The CDR3 spells CASSSTGTPYNEQFF. The DNA of the CDR3 is TGTGCCAGCAGCTCGACCGGGACGCCTTACAATGAGCAGTTCTTC.

This clonotype was recorded a few times. CDR3 protein: CASSVGAGVSPYEQYF. The CDR3 DNA sequence: TGTGCCAGCAGCGTAGGGGCGGGAGTTTCTCCCTACGAGCAGTACTTC. The rearrangement uses TRBV9 and TRBJ2-7; 7 bases map to TRBD2. This CDR3 spans 16 amino acids. With V trimmed by 0 bases and J by 2 bases, 8 bases remained unmatched. Germline V CDR1 and CDR2: SGDLS, YYNGEE.

This clonotype was observed a few times. The chain joins TRBV28 to TRBJ2-7; no reliable D call. The CDR3 loop spans 12 amino acids. V was clipped by 4 bases and J by 4 bases, with 8 bases between them. Germline lookup yields CDR1 MDHEN and CDR2 SYDVKM. DNA for the CDR3: TGTGCCAGCAGTTCTGTGAAGTACGAGCAGTACTTC. It is translated as CASSSVKYEQYF.